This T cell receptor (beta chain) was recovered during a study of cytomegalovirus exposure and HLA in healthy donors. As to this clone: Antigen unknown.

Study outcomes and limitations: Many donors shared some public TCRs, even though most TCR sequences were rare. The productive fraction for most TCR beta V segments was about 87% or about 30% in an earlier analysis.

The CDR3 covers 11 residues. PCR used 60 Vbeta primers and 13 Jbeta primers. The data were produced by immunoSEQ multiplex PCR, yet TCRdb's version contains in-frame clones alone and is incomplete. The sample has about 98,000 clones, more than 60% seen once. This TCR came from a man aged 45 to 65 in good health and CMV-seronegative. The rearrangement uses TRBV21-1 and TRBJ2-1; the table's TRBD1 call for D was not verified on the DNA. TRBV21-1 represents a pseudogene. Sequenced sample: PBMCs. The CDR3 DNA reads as TGTGCCAGCAGCAAATTGGTCAGGGGGTTCTTC. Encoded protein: CASSKLVRGFF.